By share of the sample, the clone carrying this T cell receptor beta chain is medium-sized. Its antigen is as yet unknown. Germline V gene data show CDR1 as DFQATT and CDR2 as SNEGSKA (reference sequence). This CDR3 is 13 amino acids long. V was cut by 5 bases and J by 1 base, with 11 bases left in between. The entry originates in a study of vaccination and CD4 T cells after COVID-19. Overall study results and limits: For SARS-CoV-2-reactive clonotypes, the median went from around 20 to 38, a nonsignificant increase.

Sample treatment: roughly 11-day PBMC culture with coronavirus spike peptide pools or control peptides (ViraFEST assay). An Oncomine TCR Beta short-read assay was used to sequence the DNA from cultured CD4+ T cells. Using its own MiXCR run on the PCR reads, TCRdb lists one record per CDR3 protein. The sample has some 4,900 distinct CDR3 sequences; roughly 23% are singletons. The material sequenced was CD4+ T cells from blood, cultured in vitro, taken after SARS-CoV-2 vaccination. The V gene is TRBV20-1, the J gene TRBJ2-5; D is possibly TRBD2 (5 bases). This TCR was recovered from a human donor who had recovered from COVID-19. The CDR3: CSAPQRIQETQYF. Written as DNA, the CDR3 is TGCAGTGCTCCTCAGCGGATCCAAGAGACCCAGTACTTC.